This record concerns one TCR beta chain sequence. This sample is drawn from a study of shared clonotypes between healthy human individuals. Whole-study context: Those who served as donors were a couple of women and a few men between the ages of 18 and 49.

Profiling relied on immunoSEQ multiplex PCR, and the TCRdb table lists in-frame clones only, not all of them. The table includes 450,000 to 500,000 clones, 81% detected once. J was trimmed by 6 bases and V by 5 bases; bases with no gene match: 8. The CDR3 loop spans 16 amino acids. Germline V CDR1 and CDR2: SGDLS, YYNGEE. Donors were healthy HIV-negative adults without recent acute infections or vaccinations. The clonotype comes from a woman aged 40 to 55 in good health. Some clones in this sample may be carry-over from other donors' samples. Input material: PBMCs. The chain carries TRBV9 and TRBJ2-2; 12 bases agree with TRBD1. The CDR3: CASSVSGTGGPGELFF. As DNA, the CDR3 is TGTGCCAGCAGTGTATCCGGGACAGGGGGCCCCGGGGAGCTGTTTTTT.